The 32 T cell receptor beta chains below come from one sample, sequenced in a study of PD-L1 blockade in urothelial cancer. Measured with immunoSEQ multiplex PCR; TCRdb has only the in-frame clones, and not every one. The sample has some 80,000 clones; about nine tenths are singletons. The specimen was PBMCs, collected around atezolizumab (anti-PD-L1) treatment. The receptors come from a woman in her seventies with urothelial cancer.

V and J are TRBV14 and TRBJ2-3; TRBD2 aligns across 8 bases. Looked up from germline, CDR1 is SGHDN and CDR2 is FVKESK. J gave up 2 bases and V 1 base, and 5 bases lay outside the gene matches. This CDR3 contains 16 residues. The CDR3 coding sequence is TGTGCCAGCAGCCAAGTAGCGGGACTCACCACAGATACGCAGTATTTT. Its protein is CASSQVAGLTTDTQYF.

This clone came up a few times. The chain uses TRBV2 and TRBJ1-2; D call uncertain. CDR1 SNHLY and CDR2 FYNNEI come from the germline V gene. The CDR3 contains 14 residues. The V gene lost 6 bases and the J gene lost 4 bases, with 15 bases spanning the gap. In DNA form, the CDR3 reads TGTGCCAGCAGGGCCGGGATCCAAGGCTATGGCTACACCTTC. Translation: CASRAGIQGYGYTF. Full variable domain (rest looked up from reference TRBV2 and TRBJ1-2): EPEVTQTPSHQVTQMGQEVILRCVPISNHLYFYWYRQILGQKVEFLVSFYNNEISEKSEIFDDQFSVERPDGSNFTLKIRSTKLEDSAMYFCASRAGIQGYGYTFGSGTRLTVV.

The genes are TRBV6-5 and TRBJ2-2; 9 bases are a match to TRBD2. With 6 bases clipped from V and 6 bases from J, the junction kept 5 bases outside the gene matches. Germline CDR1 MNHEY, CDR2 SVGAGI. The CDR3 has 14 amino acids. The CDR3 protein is CASRPSGVPGELFF. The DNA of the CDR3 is TGTGCCAGCAGGCCTAGCGGGGTCCCCGGGGAGCTGTTTTTT.

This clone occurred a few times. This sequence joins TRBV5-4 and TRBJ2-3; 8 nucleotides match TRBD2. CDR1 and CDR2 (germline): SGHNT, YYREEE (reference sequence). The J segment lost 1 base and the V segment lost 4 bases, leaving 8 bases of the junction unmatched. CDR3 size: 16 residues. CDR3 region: CASSPTSGRGTDTQYF. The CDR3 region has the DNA TGTGCCAGCAGCCCCACTAGCGGTAGGGGCACAGATACGCAGTATTTT. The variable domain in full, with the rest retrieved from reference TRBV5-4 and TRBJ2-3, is ETGVTQSPTHLIKTRGQQVTLRCSSQSGHNTVSWYQQALGQGPQFIFQYYREEENGRGNFPPRFSGLQFPNYSSELNVNALELDDSALYLCASSPTSGRGTDTQYFGPGTRLTVL.

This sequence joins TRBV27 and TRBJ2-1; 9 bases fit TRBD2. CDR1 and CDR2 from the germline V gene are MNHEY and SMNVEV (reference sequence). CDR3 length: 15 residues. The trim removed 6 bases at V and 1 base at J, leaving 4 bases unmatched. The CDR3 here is CASRIAGESYNEQFF. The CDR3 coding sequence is TGTGCCAGCAGAATAGCGGGGGAATCCTACAATGAGCAGTTCTTC.

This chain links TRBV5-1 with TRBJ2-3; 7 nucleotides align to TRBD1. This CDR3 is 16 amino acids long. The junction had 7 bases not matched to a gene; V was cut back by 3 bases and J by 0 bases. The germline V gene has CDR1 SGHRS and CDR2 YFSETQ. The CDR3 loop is CASSSDRAVSTDTQYF. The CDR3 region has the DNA TGCGCCAGCAGCTCCGACAGGGCTGTTAGCACAGATACGCAGTATTTT.

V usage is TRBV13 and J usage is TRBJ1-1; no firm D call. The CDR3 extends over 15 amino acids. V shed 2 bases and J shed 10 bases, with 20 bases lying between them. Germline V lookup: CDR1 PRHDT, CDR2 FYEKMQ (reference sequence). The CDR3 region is CASSLFLEDRGAAFF. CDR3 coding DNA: TGTGCCAGCAGCTTATTTCTCGAGGACCGGGGTGCAGCTTTCTTT.

CDR3 protein: CASSGTGGRTEAFF. As DNA, the CDR3 is TGTGCCAGTAGTGGGACAGGGGGGAGAACTGAAGCTTTCTTT. The chain links TRBV19 to TRBJ1-1; 11 bases line up with TRBD1. Germline V gene data show CDR1 as LNHDA and CDR2 as SQIVND (reference sequence). V lost 5 bases and J lost 5; bases outside the gene matches: 4. The CDR3 consists of 14 residues.

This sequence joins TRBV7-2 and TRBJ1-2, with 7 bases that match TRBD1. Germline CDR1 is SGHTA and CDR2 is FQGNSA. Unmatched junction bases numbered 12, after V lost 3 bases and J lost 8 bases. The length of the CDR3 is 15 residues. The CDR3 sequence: CASSFPYRGSRGYTF. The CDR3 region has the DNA TGTGCCAGCAGCTTCCCCTACAGGGGAAGCAGAGGCTACACCTTC.

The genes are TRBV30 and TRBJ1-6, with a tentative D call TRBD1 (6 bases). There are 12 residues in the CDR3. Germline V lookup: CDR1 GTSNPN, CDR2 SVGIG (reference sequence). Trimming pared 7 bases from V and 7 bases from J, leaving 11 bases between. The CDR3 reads CAYRTANSPLHF. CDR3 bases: TGTGCCTACCGGACAGCGAATTCACCCCTCCACTTT.

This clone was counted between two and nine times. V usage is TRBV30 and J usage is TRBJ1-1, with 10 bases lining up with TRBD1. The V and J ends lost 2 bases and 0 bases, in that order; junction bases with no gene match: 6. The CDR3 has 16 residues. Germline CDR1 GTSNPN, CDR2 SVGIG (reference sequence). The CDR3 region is CAWSPGQGILNTEAFF. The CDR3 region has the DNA TGTGCCTGGAGTCCGGGACAGGGGATTCTGAACACTGAAGCTTTCTTT.

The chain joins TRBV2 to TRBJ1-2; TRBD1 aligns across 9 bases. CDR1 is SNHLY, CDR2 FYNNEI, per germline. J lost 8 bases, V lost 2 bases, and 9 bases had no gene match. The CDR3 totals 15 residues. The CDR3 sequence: CASSEKGQGLEGYTF. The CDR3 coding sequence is TGTGCCAGCAGTGAAAAAGGACAGGGGCTAGAGGGCTACACCTTC.

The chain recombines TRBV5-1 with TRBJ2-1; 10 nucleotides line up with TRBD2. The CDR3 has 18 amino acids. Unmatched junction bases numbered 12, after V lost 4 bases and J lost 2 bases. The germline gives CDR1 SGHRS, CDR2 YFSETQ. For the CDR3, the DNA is TGCGCCAGCAGCCAAAAACCTAGCGGGGGTCCGACCTACAATGAGCAGTTCTTC. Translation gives CASSQKPSGGPTYNEQFF.

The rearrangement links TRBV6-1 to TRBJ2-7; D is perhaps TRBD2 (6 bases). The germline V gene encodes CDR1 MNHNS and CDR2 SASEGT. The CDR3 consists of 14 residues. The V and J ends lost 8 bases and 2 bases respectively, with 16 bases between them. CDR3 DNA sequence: TGTGCCAGCCGGCCGGGACTGGAGGCCTACGAGCAGTACTTC. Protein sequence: CASRPGLEAYEQYF.

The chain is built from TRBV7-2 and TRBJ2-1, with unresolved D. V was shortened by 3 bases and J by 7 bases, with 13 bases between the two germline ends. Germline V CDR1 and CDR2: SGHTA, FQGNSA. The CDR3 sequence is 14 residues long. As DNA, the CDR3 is TGTGCCAGCAGCTTGGGCGTTGGATGGAATGAGCAGTTCTTC. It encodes CASSLGVGWNEQFF.

CDR3 sequence (DNA): TGTGCCAGCAGCCCTTCTTGGGGACAGGCAACAGATACGCAGTATTTT. It translates to CASSPSWGQATDTQYF. The chain joins TRBV5-6 to TRBJ2-3, with 8 bases matching TRBD1. CDR1 and CDR2 from the germline V gene are SGHDT and YYEEEE. The CDR3 is 16 residues long. Trimming took 4 bases from V and 3 from J; bases not matched to a gene: 10.

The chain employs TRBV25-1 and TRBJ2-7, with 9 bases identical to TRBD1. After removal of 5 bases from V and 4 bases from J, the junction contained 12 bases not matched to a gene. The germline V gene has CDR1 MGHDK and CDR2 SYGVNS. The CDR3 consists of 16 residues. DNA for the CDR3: TGTGCCAGCAGTCCTTTTCAGGGACAGGGAATATACGAGCAGTACTTC. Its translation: CASSPFQGQGIYEQYF.

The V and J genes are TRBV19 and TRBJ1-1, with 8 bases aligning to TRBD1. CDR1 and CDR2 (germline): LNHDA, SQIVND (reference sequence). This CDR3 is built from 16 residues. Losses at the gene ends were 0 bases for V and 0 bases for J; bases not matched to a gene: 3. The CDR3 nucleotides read TGTGCCAGTAGTATAGACAGGGGGCGGATGAACACTGAAGCTTTCTTT. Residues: CASSIDRGRMNTEAFF.

The CDR3 DNA is TGTGCCAGCAAGTGGGCAGGCGAAGAGACCCAGTACTTC. Protein: CASKWAGEETQYF. The chain employs TRBV25-1 and TRBJ2-5; unclear D gene. This CDR3 is built from 13 residues. Per the germline V gene, CDR1 is MGHDK and CDR2 is SYGVNS. Trimming stripped 7 bases from V and 3 bases from J, with 12 bases between.

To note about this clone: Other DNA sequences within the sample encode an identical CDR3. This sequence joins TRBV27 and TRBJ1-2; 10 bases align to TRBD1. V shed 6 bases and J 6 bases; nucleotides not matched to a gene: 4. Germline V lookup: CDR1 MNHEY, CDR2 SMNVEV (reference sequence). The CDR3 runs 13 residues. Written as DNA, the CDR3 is TGTGCCAGCAGACTAGGACAGGGGGATGGCTACACCTTC. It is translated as CASRLGQGDGYTF.

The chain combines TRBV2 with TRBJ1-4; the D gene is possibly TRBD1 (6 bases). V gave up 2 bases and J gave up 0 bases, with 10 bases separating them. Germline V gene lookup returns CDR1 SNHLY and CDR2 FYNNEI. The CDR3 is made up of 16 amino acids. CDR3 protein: CASSEWGPTTNEKLFF. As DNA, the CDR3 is TGTGCCAGCAGTGAATGGGGGCCGACAACTAATGAAAAACTGTTTTTT.

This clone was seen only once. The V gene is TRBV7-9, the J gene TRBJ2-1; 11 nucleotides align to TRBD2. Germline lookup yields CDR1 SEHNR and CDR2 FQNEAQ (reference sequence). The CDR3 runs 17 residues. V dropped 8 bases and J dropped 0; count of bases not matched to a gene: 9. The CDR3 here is CASQGGTSGSSYNEQFF. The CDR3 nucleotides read TGTGCCAGCCAAGGGGGTACTAGCGGGAGCTCCTACAATGAGCAGTTCTTC.

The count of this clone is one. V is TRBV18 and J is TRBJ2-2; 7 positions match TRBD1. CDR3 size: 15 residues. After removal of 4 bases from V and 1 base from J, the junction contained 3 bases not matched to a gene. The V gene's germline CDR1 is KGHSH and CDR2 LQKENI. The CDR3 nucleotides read TGTGCCAGCTCACGAGGGACAGTGAACACCGGGGAGCTGTTTTTT. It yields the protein CASSRGTVNTGELFF.

In DNA form, the CDR3 reads TGTGCCAGCAGCTTTTTCGGGAACACCGGGGAGCTGTTTTTT. This translates into CASSFFGNTGELFF. The gene calls are TRBV13 and TRBJ2-2, with D uncertain. V was clipped by 3 bases and J by 1 base, with 6 bases between them. The V gene's germline CDR1 is PRHDT and CDR2 FYEKMQ (reference sequence). The CDR3 is made up of 14 amino acids.

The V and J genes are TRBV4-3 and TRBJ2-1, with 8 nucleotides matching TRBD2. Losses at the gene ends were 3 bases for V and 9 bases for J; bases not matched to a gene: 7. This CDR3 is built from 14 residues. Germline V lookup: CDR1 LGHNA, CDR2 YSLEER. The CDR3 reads CASSQTLAGSEQFF. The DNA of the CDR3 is TGCGCCAGCAGCCAGACGTTAGCGGGGAGTGAGCAGTTCTTC.

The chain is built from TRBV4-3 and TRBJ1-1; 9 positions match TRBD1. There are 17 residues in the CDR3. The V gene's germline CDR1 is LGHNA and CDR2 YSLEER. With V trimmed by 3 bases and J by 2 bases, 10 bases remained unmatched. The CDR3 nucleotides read TGCGCCAGCAGCCAGCGAACAGGGGGCTTGGAAAACACTGAAGCTTTCTTT. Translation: CASSQRTGGLENTEAFF.

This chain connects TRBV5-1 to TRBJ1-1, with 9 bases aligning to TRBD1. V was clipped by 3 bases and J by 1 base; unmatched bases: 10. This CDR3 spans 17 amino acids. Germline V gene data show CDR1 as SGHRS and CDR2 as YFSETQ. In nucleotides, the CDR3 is TGCGCCAGCAGCTCAAGAGGACAGGGGACGGGGAACACTGAAGCTTTCTTT. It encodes CASSSRGQGTGNTEAFF. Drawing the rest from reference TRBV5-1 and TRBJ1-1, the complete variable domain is KAGVTQTPRYLIKTRGQQVTLSCSPISGHRSVSWYQQTPGQGLQFLFEYFSETQRNKGNFPGRFSGRQFSNSRSEMNVSTLELGDSALYLCASSSRGQGTGNTEAFFGQGTRLTVV.

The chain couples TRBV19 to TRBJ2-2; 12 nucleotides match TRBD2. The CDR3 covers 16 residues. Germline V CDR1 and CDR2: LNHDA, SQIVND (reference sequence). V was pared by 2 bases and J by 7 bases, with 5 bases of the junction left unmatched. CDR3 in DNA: TGTGCCAGTAGTATATCTAGCGGGAGGGCCGGCGGGGAGCTGTTTTTT. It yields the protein CASSISSGRAGGELFF.

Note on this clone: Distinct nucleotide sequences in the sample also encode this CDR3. CDR3 in DNA: TGTGCCAGCAGTCTGCAGGGGGCCCATCAGCCCCAGCATTTT. Translated, it gives CASSLQGAHQPQHF. The genes are TRBV27 and TRBJ1-5; 8 bases agree with TRBD1. With V trimmed by 5 bases and J by 5 bases, 5 bases remained unmatched. The CDR3 covers 14 residues. Germline V gene sequence: CDR1 MNHEY, CDR2 SMNVEV (reference sequence).

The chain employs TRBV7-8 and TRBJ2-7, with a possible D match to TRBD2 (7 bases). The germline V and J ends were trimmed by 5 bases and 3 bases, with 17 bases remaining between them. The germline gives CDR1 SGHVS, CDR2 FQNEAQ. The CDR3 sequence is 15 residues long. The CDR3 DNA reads TGTGCCAGCAGCCCTGGGGGAGGGGGAATCTACGAGCAGTACTTC. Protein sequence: CASSPGGGGIYEQYF.

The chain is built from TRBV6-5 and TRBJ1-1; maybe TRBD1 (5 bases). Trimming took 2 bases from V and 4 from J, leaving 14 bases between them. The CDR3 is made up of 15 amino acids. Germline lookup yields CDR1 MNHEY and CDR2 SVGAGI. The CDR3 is CASSYAGIGVTEAFF. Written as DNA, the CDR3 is TGTGCCAGCAGTTACGCAGGGATCGGTGTCACTGAAGCTTTCTTT.

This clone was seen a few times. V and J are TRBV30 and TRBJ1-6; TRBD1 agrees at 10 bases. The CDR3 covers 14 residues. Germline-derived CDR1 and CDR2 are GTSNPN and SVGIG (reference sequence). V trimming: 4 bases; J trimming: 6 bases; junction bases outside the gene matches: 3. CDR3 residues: CAWNRDRGNSPLHF. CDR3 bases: TGTGCCTGGAACCGGGACAGGGGTAATTCACCCCTCCACTTT.